The TCR beta chain described here comes from a study of blood T cell repertoires in COVID-19. The data were produced by immunoSEQ multiplex PCR, yet TCRdb's version contains in-frame clones alone and is incomplete. The table shows 50,000 or so clones, with about 90% occurring only once. With 3 bases clipped from V and 4 bases from J, the junction kept 2 bases outside the gene matches. From germline, CDR1 is KGHSH and CDR2 LQKENI. CDR3 length: 14 amino acids. The V call is TRBV18, the J call TRBJ2-3, with 9 bases that match TRBD2. Sample: peripheral blood. This TCR came from a man in his 70s with active COVID-19. The CDR3 protein is CASSPRGGSDTQYF. The CDR3 DNA is TGTGCCAGCTCACCGCGGGGGGGCTCAGATACGCAGTATTTT.